This T cell receptor (beta chain) is from a study of blood T cell repertoires in COVID-19. About the study: Sources were T cells, B-cell-depleted T cells, or PBMCs; the material itself was cDNA or gDNA.

Libraries were prepared by immunoSEQ multiplex PCR; TCRdb keeps only in-frame clonotypes and omits some of them. The table has approximately 260,000 clones, about 85% seen once. V shed 2 bases, J shed 7 bases, and the junction held 4 bases outside the gene matches. Looked up from germline, CDR1 is SGDLS and CDR2 is YYNGEE. The CDR3 has 14 amino acids. Those enrolled, adults aged roughly 18 to 90 years, came from under 25 US areas. Categorization into cohorts depended on clinical history that participants reported. This clone was counted once. Sequencing was performed on PBMCs or T cells enriched from blood (not recorded which). The chain joins TRBV9 to TRBJ1-4; 8 bases line up with TRBD1. The TCR comes from a woman aged 25 to 39 with acute COVID-19. CDR3 in amino acids: CASSVDRAGEKLFF. Written as DNA, the CDR3 is TGTGCCAGCAGCGTGGACAGGGCGGGTGAAAAACTGTTTTTT.